Below are 26 T cell receptor beta chains sequenced from a single sample in a study of technical replicates of blood from several donors (dated by TCRdb to the late 2010s). Receptors were amplified or captured by the immunoSEQ multiplex PCR assay. The clones in this table, taken by TCRdb from immuneACCESS, are in-frame only. Not every clone is retained; where verified, under half of the shortfall comes from an unresolved V gene, and the cause of the rest is unknown. The sample table lists 75,000 to 95,000 clones, 90% to 96% of them with a count of one. Approximately 0.36% of the sample goes to the ten largest clones. Sample: T cells isolated from PBMCs. These TCRs come from a human donor in good health.

V and J are TRBV9 and TRBJ2-1; 10 nucleotides align to TRBD1. Germline CDR1 is SGDLS and CDR2 is YYNGEE. Losses at the gene ends were 4 bases for V and 5 bases for J; bases not matched to a gene: 15. The CDR3 spans 18 residues. The DNA for the CDR3 is TGTGCCAGCAGCCCTTGGGACAGGGGAGGGCCAAGGGACAATGAGCAGTTCTTC. It translates to CASSPWDRGGPRDNEQFF.

The rearrangement links TRBV28 to TRBJ2-7, with 8 bases fitting TRBD1. The V gene end was trimmed by 4 bases and the J gene end by 4 bases; junction bases not matched to a gene: 12. The germline CDR1 and CDR2 sequences are MDHEN and SYDVKM. This CDR3 is built from 16 residues. In DNA form, the CDR3 reads TGTGCCAGCAGTTACCCTAAGGACAGGGTGGAATACGAGCAGTACTTC. This gives the protein CASSYPKDRVEYEQYF.

This chain joins TRBV30 and TRBJ2-2; D is possibly TRBD2 (6 bases). Trimming removed 8 bases from V and 7 bases from J, with 17 bases in between. Germline V gene sequence: CDR1 GTSNPN, CDR2 SVGIG (reference sequence). This CDR3 contains 13 residues. The CDR3 sequence is CAGAGTAFGELFF. The CDR3, as DNA: TGTGCCGGTGCCGGGACTGCGTTCGGGGAGCTGTTTTTT.

The chain is built from TRBV5-4 and TRBJ1-3; 7 nucleotides match TRBD1. There are 16 residues in the CDR3. Germline values: CDR1 SGHNT, CDR2 YYREEE (reference sequence). With V trimmed by 2 bases and J by 0 bases, 5 bases remained unmatched. Here the CDR3 DNA reads TGTGCCAGCAGCTTAGACAGGGCCAGCTCTGGAAACACCATATATTTT. It encodes CASSLDRASSGNTIYF.

The rearrangement uses TRBV18 and TRBJ2-6; D is perhaps TRBD1 (5 bases). Trimming took 2 bases from V and 9 from J, leaving 5 bases between them. From germline, CDR1 is KGHSH and CDR2 LQKENI. CDR3 length equals 12 residues. CDR3 in DNA: TGTGCCAGCTCACCAAGGGGCAACGTCCTGACTTTC. It is translated as CASSPRGNVLTF.

Here the CDR3 DNA reads TGCAGTGCGAGGGAACGATACGAGCAGTACTTC. This codes for CSARERYEQYF. The chain couples TRBV20-1 to TRBJ2-7; a possible D gene is TRBD2 (5 bases). CDR1 DFQATT and CDR2 SNEGSKA come from the germline V gene (reference sequence). The CDR3 is made up of 11 amino acids. Trimming shortened V by 6 bases and J by 4 bases, and 10 bases separated the two germline ends.

The chain combines TRBV7-2 with TRBJ2-3; D may be TRBD2 (6 bases). V was clipped by 11 bases and J by 1 base, with 13 bases between them. Germline loops: CDR1 SGHTA, CDR2 FQGNSA. CDR3 length: 13 amino acids. Here the CDR3 reads CAGGAGGTDTQYF. The CDR3 nucleotides read TGTGCCGGGGGAGCGGGTGGCACAGATACGCAGTATTTT. Combining the CDR3 with reference TRBV7-2 and TRBJ2-3 gives the whole variable domain GAGVSQSPSNKVTEKGKDVELRCDPISGHTALYWYRQSLGQGLEFLIYFQGNSAPDKSGLPSDRFSAERTGGSVSTLTIQRTQQEDSAVYLCAGGAGGTDTQYFGPGTRLTVL.

The J gene is TRBJ2-7, the V gene TRBV6-5, with D possibly matching TRBD2 (5 bases). The V end lost 4 bases, the J end lost 3 bases, and 13 bases lay between the germline ends. Germline assignment: CDR1 MNHEY and CDR2 SVGAGI. The CDR3 loop spans 14 amino acids. This CDR3 is CASSLGLDLYEQYF. The CDR3 DNA sequence: TGTGCCAGCAGTTTAGGACTTGACCTCTACGAGCAGTACTTC.

The chain links TRBV11-3 to TRBJ2-7, with 9 bases lining up with TRBD1. Per the germline V gene, CDR1 is SGHNT and CDR2 is YENEEA. The CDR3 sequence is 15 residues long. V was pared by 1 base and J by 5 bases, with 6 bases of the junction left unmatched. The CDR3 DNA reads as TGTGCCAGCAGCTTAGCCGGACAGGGGATCAACGAGCAGTACTTC. Encoded protein: CASSLAGQGINEQYF.

The CDR3 is CASSLRALGRGQFF. The CDR3 nucleotides are TGCGCCAGCAGCTTGCGTGCTTTGGGGCGTGGGCAGTTCTTC. The chain joins TRBV5-1 to TRBJ2-1; D possibly corresponds to TRBD1 (5 bases). CDR1 is SGHRS, CDR2 YFSETQ, per germline. Trimming removed 1 base from V and 12 bases from J, with 17 bases in between. The CDR3 has 14 residues.

The rearrangement uses TRBV29-1 and TRBJ2-7; possible D gene TRBD1, 5 bases. From germline, CDR1 is SQVTM and CDR2 ANQGSEA. The V and J ends lost 4 bases and 6 bases respectively, with 13 bases between them. The CDR3 consists of 12 residues. CDR3 residues: CSVGFRGGEQYF. CDR3 coding DNA: TGCAGCGTTGGGTTTAGGGGCGGCGAGCAGTACTTC.

The sample holds one count of this clone. This chain connects TRBV5-6 to TRBJ2-1; TRBD2 matches 8 bases. V dropped 4 bases and J dropped 9; count of bases not matched to a gene: 9. CDR1 and CDR2 (germline): SGHDT, YYEEEE. The CDR3 has 14 amino acids. The CDR3, as DNA: TGTGCCAGCAGCGGGACTAGTTTTGTCAGTGAGCAGTTCTTC. Its protein is CASSGTSFVSEQFF. The variable domain in full, with the rest retrieved from reference TRBV5-6 and TRBJ2-1, is DAGVTQSPTHLIKTRGQQVTLRCSPKSGHDTVSWYQQALGQGPQFIFQYYEEEERQRGNFPDRFSGHQFPNYSSELNVNALLLGDSALYLCASSGTSFVSEQFFGPGTRLTVL.

V and J are TRBV19 and TRBJ1-5, with D uncertain. The CDR3 covers 15 residues. Germline V lookup: CDR1 LNHDA, CDR2 SQIVND (reference sequence). V was cut by 4 bases and J by 1 base, with 11 bases left in between. The CDR3 bases are TGTGCCAGTAGTACGACCGGGGTGAGCAATCAGCCCCAGCATTTT. Protein product: CASSTTGVSNQPQHF.

The gene calls are TRBV6-5 and TRBJ2-7, with 9 bases lining up with TRBD2. This CDR3 has 13 residues. V was pared by 5 bases and J by 5 bases, with 4 bases of the junction left unmatched. CDR1 is MNHEY, CDR2 SVGAGI, per germline. For the CDR3, the DNA is TGTGCCAGCAGTAGAGGACTAGCGAACGAGCAGTACTTC. The encoded protein is CASSRGLANEQYF.

This chain uses TRBV7-6 with TRBJ2-1, with 9 bases lining up with TRBD2. This CDR3 spans 14 amino acids. Germline V gene sequence: CDR1 SGHVS, CDR2 FNYEAQ. Trimming at V came to 3 bases and at J to 4 bases, leaving 1 base not matched to a gene. Here the CDR3 DNA reads TGTGCCAGCAGCTTGACTAGCGGTTACAATGAGCAGTTCTTC. This codes for CASSLTSGYNEQFF.

This chain joins TRBV5-5 and TRBJ1-2; no definite D call. The CDR3 spans 12 residues. Germline loops: CDR1 SGHKS, CDR2 YYEKEE (reference sequence). V lost 4 bases and J 4 bases, leaving 8 bases between the germline ends. The CDR3 sequence: CASSPNSYGYTF. The CDR3 nucleotides read TGTGCCAGCAGCCCGAACAGCTATGGCTACACCTTC.

This rearrangement joins TRBV18 to TRBJ2-3; no definite D call. The V end lost 2 bases, the J end lost 4 bases, and 10 bases lay between the germline ends. This CDR3 has 14 residues. Germline V gives CDR1 KGHSH, CDR2 LQKENI. Here the CDR3 reads CASSPFRRADTQYF. The CDR3, as DNA: TGTGCCAGCTCACCATTCCGACGGGCAGATACGCAGTATTTT.

The chain has TRBV5-1 and TRBJ2-5; 8 nucleotides line up with TRBD2. This CDR3 region has 16 residues. V lost 1 base, J lost 4 bases, and 9 bases stayed unmatched. Looked up from germline, CDR1 is SGHRS and CDR2 is YFSETQ. The CDR3 protein is CASSLNTSGSLETQYF. The CDR3 region has the DNA TGCGCCAGCAGCTTGAATACTAGCGGATCCTTAGAGACCCAGTACTTC.

The V gene is TRBV7-3, the J gene TRBJ2-5; 7 nucleotides align to TRBD1. This CDR3 is 14 amino acids long. Germline assignment: CDR1 SGHTA and CDR2 FQGTGA. With 3 bases clipped from V and 5 bases from J, the junction kept 6 bases outside the gene matches. The CDR3: CASSFLQGVETQYF. Here the CDR3 DNA reads TGTGCCAGCAGCTTCCTTCAGGGGGTCGAGACCCAGTACTTC.

A note on this clone: The same CDR3 can be traced to other DNA sequences in this sample. This chain links TRBV5-1 with TRBJ1-1; 7 bases are a match to TRBD1. This CDR3 comprises 14 residues. Looked up from germline, CDR1 is SGHRS and CDR2 is YFSETQ. With 4 bases clipped from V and 2 bases from J, the junction kept 5 bases outside the gene matches. CDR3: CASSLGQDNTEAFF. The CDR3 DNA reads TGCGCCAGCAGCCTTGGACAGGACAACACTGAAGCTTTCTTT.

The V gene is TRBV5-6, the J gene TRBJ1-5; possible D gene TRBD1, 6 bases. V gave up 2 bases and J gave up 0 bases, with 12 bases separating them. Germline V gene lookup returns CDR1 SGHDT and CDR2 YYEEEE. The CDR3 runs 16 residues. The CDR3 DNA follows: TGTGCCAGCAGCTTCAGAGGGGGAGTTAGCAATCAGCCCCAGCATTTT. Translation: CASSFRGGVSNQPQHF.

The rearrangement links TRBV27 to TRBJ1-5, with no clear D. The V gene lost 3 bases and the J gene lost 8 bases, with 14 bases spanning the gap. The CDR3 runs 14 residues. The V gene's germline CDR1 is MNHEY and CDR2 SMNVEV (reference sequence). As DNA, the CDR3 is TGTGCCAGCAGTTTGTATCTAGGTCCCGAGCCCCAGCATTTT. It codes for CASSLYLGPEPQHF.

V usage is TRBV28 and J usage is TRBJ1-4; weak D call: TRBD1 (6 bases). Germline loops: CDR1 MDHEN, CDR2 SYDVKM. The CDR3 spans 14 residues. Trimming left V 4 bases short and J 8 bases short, with 14 bases between. In nucleotides, the CDR3 is TGTGCCAGCAGTTCAGGGGTGGGGATAGAAAAACTGTTTTTT. Translated: CASSSGVGIEKLFF.

V is TRBV7-2 and J is TRBJ2-1, with 9 bases lining up with TRBD2. Germline V lookup: CDR1 SGHTA, CDR2 FQGNSA. This CDR3 region has 19 residues. J was trimmed by 4 bases and V by 4 bases; bases with no gene match: 17. In DNA, the CDR3 is TGTGCCAGCAGCTCTTCCCTAGATGCGGGAGGGAAGGCGTACAATGAGCAGTTCTTC. This gives the protein CASSSSLDAGGKAYNEQFF.

The J gene is TRBJ2-3, the V gene TRBV5-1, with 7 bases lining up with TRBD1. The CDR3 is made up of 12 amino acids. After removal of 4 bases from V and 14 bases from J, the junction contained 10 bases not matched to a gene. Germline V gene lookup returns CDR1 SGHRS and CDR2 YFSETQ. Written as DNA, the CDR3 is TGCGCCAGCAGCGCTGACAGGGTTCCTCGGTATTTT. Translated, it gives CASSADRVPRYF.

The chain employs TRBV27 and TRBJ2-3, with a tentative D call TRBD1 (6 bases). V lost 1 base, J lost 1 base, and 6 bases lay in between. The CDR3 is made up of 14 amino acids. The germline CDR1 and CDR2 sequences are MNHEY and SMNVEV (reference sequence). The CDR3, as DNA: TGTGCCAGCAGTTTATACAGGGGCACAGATACGCAGTATTTT. It yields the protein CASSLYRGTDTQYF.